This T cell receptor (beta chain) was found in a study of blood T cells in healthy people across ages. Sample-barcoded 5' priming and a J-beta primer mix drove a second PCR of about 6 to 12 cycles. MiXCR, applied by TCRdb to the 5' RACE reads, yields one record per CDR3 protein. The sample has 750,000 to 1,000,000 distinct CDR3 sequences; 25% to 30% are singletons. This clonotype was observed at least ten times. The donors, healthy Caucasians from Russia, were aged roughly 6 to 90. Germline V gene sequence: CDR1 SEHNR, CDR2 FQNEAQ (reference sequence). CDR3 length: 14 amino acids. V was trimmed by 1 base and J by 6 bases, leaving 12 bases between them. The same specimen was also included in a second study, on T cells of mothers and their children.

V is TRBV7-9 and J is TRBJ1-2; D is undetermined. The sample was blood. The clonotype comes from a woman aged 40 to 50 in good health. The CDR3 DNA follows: TGTGCCAGCAGCTTAGAGGCTGGGTCTAATGGCTACACCTTC. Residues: CASSLEAGSNGYTF.